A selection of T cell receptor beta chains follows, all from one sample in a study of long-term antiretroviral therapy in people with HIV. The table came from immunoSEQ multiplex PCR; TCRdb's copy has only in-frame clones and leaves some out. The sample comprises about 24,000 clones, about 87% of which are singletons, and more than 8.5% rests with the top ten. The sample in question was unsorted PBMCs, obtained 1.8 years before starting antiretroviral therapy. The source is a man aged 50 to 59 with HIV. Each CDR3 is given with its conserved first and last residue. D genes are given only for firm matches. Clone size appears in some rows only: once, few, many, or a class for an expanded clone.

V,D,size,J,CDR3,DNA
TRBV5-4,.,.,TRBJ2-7,CASSQWPTAPYF,TGTGCCAGCAGCCAGTGGCCGACAGCTCCGTACTTC
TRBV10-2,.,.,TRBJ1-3,CASSEWDLGSGNTIYF,TGCGCCAGCAGTGAATGGGACCTAGGCTCTGGAAACACCATATATTTT
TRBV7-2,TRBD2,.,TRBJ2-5,CASSLGGLAGGETQYF,TGTGCCAGCAGCTTAGGGGGACTAGCGGGAGGAGAGACCCAGTACTTC
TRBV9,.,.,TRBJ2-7,CASSVGSYGEQYF,TGTGCCAGCAGCGTTGGTTCGTATGGCGAGCAGTACTTC
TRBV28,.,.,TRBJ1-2,CASSPLGRDYGYTF,TGTGCCAGCAGCCCCTTGGGCAGGGACTATGGCTACACCTTC
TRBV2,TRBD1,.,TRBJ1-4,CASHRDRFSTNEKLFF,TGTGCCAGCCACCGGGACAGATTCTCAACTAATGAAAAACTGTTTTTT
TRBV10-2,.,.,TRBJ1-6,CASTERGLDSPLHF,TGCGCCAGCACCGAGAGAGGGTTGGATTCACCCCTCCACTTT
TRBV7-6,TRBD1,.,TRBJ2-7,CASSLVADRSYEQYF,TGTGCCAGCAGCTTAGTTGCGGACAGGTCTTACGAGCAGTACTTC
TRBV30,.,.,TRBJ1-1,CAWGTGLWLMNTEAFF,TGTGCCTGGGGGACCGGGTTGTGGTTAATGAACACTGAAGCTTTCTTT
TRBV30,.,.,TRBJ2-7,CAWSVLRYEQYF,TGTGCCTGGAGTGTACTCCGCTACGAGCAGTACTTC
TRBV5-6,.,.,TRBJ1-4,CASSLSGTNEKLFF,TGTGCCAGCAGCTTATCGGGAACTAATGAAAAACTGTTTTTT
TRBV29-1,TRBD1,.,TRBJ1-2,CSVFGQEDYGYTF,TGCAGCGTATTCGGACAGGAGGACTATGGCTACACCTTC
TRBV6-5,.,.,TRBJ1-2,CASSFIGGSYGYTF,TGTGCCAGCAGTTTCATCGGGGGCAGCTATGGCTACACCTTC
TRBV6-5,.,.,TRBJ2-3,CASREDTQYF,TGTGCCAGCAGGGAAGATACGCAGTATTTT
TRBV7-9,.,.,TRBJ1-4,CASSLRGLRVVGEEKLFF,TGTGCCAGCAGCTTACGGGGCCTGCGGGTAGTAGGAGAAGAAAAACTGTTTTTT
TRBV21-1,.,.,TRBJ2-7,CASSQELGKGYEQYF,TGTGCCAGCAGCCAAGAACTAGGAAAGGGCTACGAGCAGTACTTC
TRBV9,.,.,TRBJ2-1,CASSVGGGGSSGNEQFF,TGTGCCAGCAGCGTAGGAGGGGGAGGGAGTTCAGGCAATGAGCAGTTCTTC
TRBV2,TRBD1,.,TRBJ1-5,CASSGDRPRPGSQPQHF,TGTGCCAGCAGTGGGGACAGGCCGCGCCCTGGAAGTCAGCCCCAGCATTTT
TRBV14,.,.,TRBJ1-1,CASSQDRNTEAFF,TGTGCCAGCAGCCAAGATAGGAACACTGAAGCTTTCTTT
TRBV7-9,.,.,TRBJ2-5,CASSRGTGSPKETQYF,TGTGCCAGCAGCCGAGGTACGGGATCCCCCAAAGAGACCCAGTACTTC
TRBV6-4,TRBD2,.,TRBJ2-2,CASSVLAGYTGELFF,TGTGCCAGCAGTGTCCTAGCGGGTTACACCGGGGAGCTGTTTTTT
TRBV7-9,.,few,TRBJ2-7,CASSLADEQYF,TGTGCCAGCAGCTTAGCCGACGAGCAGTACTTC
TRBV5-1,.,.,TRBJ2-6,CASSPPGSGANVLTF,TGCGCCAGCAGCCCTCCGGGCTCTGGGGCCAACGTCCTGACTTTC
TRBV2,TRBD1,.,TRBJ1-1,CASSEPRDRLTWGTEAFF,TGTGCCAGCAGTGAACCCCGGGACAGGCTTACGTGGGGGACTGAAGCTTTCTTT
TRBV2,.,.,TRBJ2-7,CASSGERGREQYF,TGTGCCAGCAGCGGGGAAAGAGGGCGGGAGCAGTACTTC
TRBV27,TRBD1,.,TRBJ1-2,CASSPQNYDRGRAGRYFTF,TGTGCCAGCAGTCCCCAGAACTACGACAGGGGGCGCGCCGGCCGGTATTTCACCTTC
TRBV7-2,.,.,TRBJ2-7,CASSSQTGRLQYF,TGTGCCAGCAGCTCGCAAACAGGGCGTCTGCAGTACTTC
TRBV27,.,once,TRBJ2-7,CASSPRRSYEQYF,TGTGCCAGCAGTCCCCGTAGGAGCTACGAGCAGTACTTC
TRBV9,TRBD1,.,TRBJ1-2,CASTPQMDRSYGYTF,TGTGCCAGCACGCCCCAGATGGACAGGTCCTATGGCTACACCTTC
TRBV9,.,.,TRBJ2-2,CASSVDPARGGELFF,TGTGCCAGCAGCGTGGATCCGGCCCGGGGTGGGGAGCTGTTTTTT
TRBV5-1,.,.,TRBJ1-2,CASSFDGSSYGYTF,TGCGCCAGCAGCTTTGACGGCAGCTCCTATGGCTACACCTTC
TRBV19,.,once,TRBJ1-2,CASSDPGLDYGYTF,TGTGCCAGTAGTGATCCGGGTTTAGACTATGGCTACACCTTC
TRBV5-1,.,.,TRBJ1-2,CASSLVDSSVYGYTF,TGCGCCAGCAGCTTAGTGGACAGCTCTGTCTATGGCTACACCTTC
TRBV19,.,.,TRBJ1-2,CASRSPAYGYTF,TGTGCCAGTAGGAGCCCAGCTTATGGCTACACCTTC